A selection of T cell receptor beta chains follows, all from one sample in a study of T cell responses to AZD1222 COVID-19 vaccine. Only in-frame clones appear in the TCRdb table, and some are missing; sequencing was by immunoSEQ multiplex PCR. The profile covers some 150,000 clones, with roughly nine tenths appearing a single time and approximately 1.6% taken by the ten largest. The material sequenced was peripheral blood, taken on day 0 of AZD1222 vaccination. These receptors all stem from an adult in good health. Each CDR3 is given with its conserved first and last residue. The D gene is left open where the match is weak. Size tells how often a clone was seen (once, few, many) or the class of an expanded clone, and some rows leave it out.

DNA: TGTGCCAGCAGTTCGGACAGGGGAAGCGCCCAGCATTTT
CDR3: CASSSDRGSAQHF
V: TRBV12-3/TRBV12-4
size: NA
J: TRBJ1-5
D: TRBD1

DNA: TGCAGCGTTGATAAGGCTCAGGCGGGCTATGGCTACACCTTC
CDR3: CSVDKAQAGYGYTF
V: TRBV29-1
size: NA
J: TRBJ1-2
D: NA

DNA: TGTGCCAGCAGCCGGTTTGGGGGCGATGAAAAACTGTTTTTT
CDR3: CASSRFGGDEKLFF
V: TRBV3-1/TRBV3-2
size: NA
J: TRBJ1-4
D: NA

DNA: TGTGCCAGCTCACCGGACAGGGGGGTGAACACTGAAGCTTTCTTT
CDR3: CASSPDRGVNTEAFF
V: TRBV18
size: NA
J: TRBJ1-1
D: TRBD1

DNA: TGCGCCAGCAGCCAAGATAACGGCAGGAACACTGAAGCTTTCTTT
CDR3: CASSQDNGRNTEAFF
V: TRBV4-3
size: medium-sized
J: TRBJ1-1
D: NA

DNA: TGTGCCAACCCCAGGGGCGGTAGCACCGGGGAGCTGTTTTTT
CDR3: CANPRGGSTGELFF
V: TRBV11-2
size: once
J: TRBJ2-2
D: NA

DNA: TGTGCCAGCAGCTTAGATGGATCACGCTACAATGAGCAGTTCTTC
CDR3: CASSLDGSRYNEQFF
V: TRBV11-3
size: NA
J: TRBJ2-1
D: NA

DNA: TGTGCCAGCAGCCCGACGGTCCTAGCGGTAAATGAGCAGTTCTTC
CDR3: CASSPTVLAVNEQFF
V: TRBV4-2
size: NA
J: TRBJ2-1
D: TRBD2

DNA: TGCAGCGTTGAGGGGCTAGCTGTAGAAACCCAGTACTTC
CDR3: CSVEGLAVETQYF
V: TRBV29-1
size: NA
J: TRBJ2-5
D: NA

DNA: TGTGCCAGCAGTTTACAGGGAGCTAATGAAAAACTGTTTTTT
CDR3: CASSLQGANEKLFF
V: TRBV28
size: NA
J: TRBJ1-4
D: NA

DNA: TGTGCCATCAATCTACAAGGAGTTTACAATGAGCAGTTCTTC
CDR3: CAINLQGVYNEQFF
V: TRBV10-3
size: NA
J: TRBJ2-1
D: NA

DNA: TGTGCCAGCAGCCAGCAGGGACAGGGAGATTATTCACCCCTCCACTTT
CDR3: CASSQQGQGDYSPLHF
V: TRBV4-2
size: NA
J: TRBJ1-6
D: TRBD1

DNA: TGCAGCGTTACCGCCCGCGGGGGCTACACCTTC
CDR3: CSVTARGGYTF
V: TRBV29-1
size: NA
J: TRBJ1-2
D: NA

DNA: TGTGCCAGCAGCGCACTAAAGGAGGTGAACACTGAAGCTTTCTTT
CDR3: CASSALKEVNTEAFF
V: TRBV27
size: NA
J: TRBJ1-1
D: NA

DNA: TGTGCCAGCAGACGACTAGCGGGACGGGGCGAGCAGTTCTTC
CDR3: CASRRLAGRGEQFF
V: TRBV5-6
size: NA
J: TRBJ2-1
D: TRBD2

DNA: TGTGCCAGTAAACGTCAGCTAGCGGGACGCAATGAGCAGTTCTTC
CDR3: CASKRQLAGRNEQFF
V: TRBV19
size: few
J: TRBJ2-1
D: TRBD2

DNA: TGTGCCAGAAATTTCCCCGGGCAAAATAGCAATCAGCCCCAGCATTTT
CDR3: CARNFPGQNSNQPQHF
V: TRBV19
size: NA
J: TRBJ1-5
D: NA

DNA: TGTGCCAGCAGTTACGTCAGGGCATTGAACACTGAAGCTTTCTTT
CDR3: CASSYVRALNTEAFF
V: TRBV28
size: NA
J: TRBJ1-1
D: NA

DNA: TGTGCCAGCAGACTAGACGGGTCCGCTCAGCCCCAGCATTTT
CDR3: CASRLDGSAQPQHF
V: TRBV6-5
size: NA
J: TRBJ1-5
D: NA

DNA: TGTGCCAGCAGTTACTCTCGGGAGGGCCGTGGTGAGCAGTTCTTC
CDR3: CASSYSREGRGEQFF
V: TRBV6-5
size: NA
J: TRBJ2-1
D: TRBD2

DNA: TGTGCCAGTAACGACATGCTCTATGGCTACACCTTC
CDR3: CASNDMLYGYTF
V: TRBV19
size: NA
J: TRBJ1-2
D: NA

DNA: TGTGCCAGCAGTTACTCGAAGGGCAGGGGGAATGAAAAACTGTTTTTT
CDR3: CASSYSKGRGNEKLFF
V: TRBV6-5
size: NA
J: TRBJ1-4
D: TRBD1

DNA: TGCGCCAGCACGACAGGGAACACCGGGGAGCTGTTTTTT
CDR3: CASTTGNTGELFF
V: TRBV5-1
size: NA
J: TRBJ2-2
D: NA

DNA: TGTGCCAGCAGACAGGAGTTGAACACTGAAGCTTTCTTT
CDR3: CASRQELNTEAFF
V: TRBV6-4
size: NA
J: TRBJ1-1
D: NA